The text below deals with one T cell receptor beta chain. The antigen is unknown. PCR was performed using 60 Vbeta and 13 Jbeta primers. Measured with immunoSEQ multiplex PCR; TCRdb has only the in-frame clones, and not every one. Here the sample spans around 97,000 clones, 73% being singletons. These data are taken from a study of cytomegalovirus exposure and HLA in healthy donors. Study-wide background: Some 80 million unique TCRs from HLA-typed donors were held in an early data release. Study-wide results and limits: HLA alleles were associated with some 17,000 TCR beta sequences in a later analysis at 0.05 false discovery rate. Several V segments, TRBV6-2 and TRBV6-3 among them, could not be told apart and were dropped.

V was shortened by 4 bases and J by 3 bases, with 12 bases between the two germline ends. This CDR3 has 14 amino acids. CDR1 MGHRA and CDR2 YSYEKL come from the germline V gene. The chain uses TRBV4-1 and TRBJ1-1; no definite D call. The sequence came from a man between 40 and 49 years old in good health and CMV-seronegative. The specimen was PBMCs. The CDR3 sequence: CASSPYFGDTEAFF. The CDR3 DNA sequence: TGCGCCAGCAGCCCGTACTTTGGTGACACTGAAGCTTTCTTT.